Sequencing of this TCR beta chain was carried out in a study of T cells after yellow fever vaccination. Study summary: Low-cell-number fractions were prepared with SMART-Seq v4 Ultra Low Input.

By 5'RACE template switching, TCR cDNA was produced, with a universal primer site and UMIs added in the process. TCRdb redid the calling of the 5' RACE reads with MiXCR, one entry per CDR3 protein. The sample carries 40,000 to 55,000 distinct CDR3 sequences, 6.5% to 8% recorded once. CDR1 is SGHVS, CDR2 FNYEAQ, per germline. There are 16 residues in the CDR3. As to this clonotype: Compared with germline, one end of the junction differs, possibly owing to a read error.

V usage is TRBV7-6 and J usage is TRBJ2-1, with 9 bases matching TRBD2. Sequenced material: CD8+ T cells not binding an NS4B(214-222) dextramer, sorted from PBMCs, taken roughly seven weeks after the first yellow fever vaccination. This clonotype was sampled from a man aged 18 to 35 who received the YFV17D yellow fever vaccine. The CDR3 DNA follows: TGTGTCAGCAGCACTCAGGCGGGGGGGTCCTACAATGAGCAGTTCTTC. Amino acid sequence: CVSSTQAGGSYNEQFF.